What follows are 10 T cell receptor beta chains derived from one specimen sequenced in a study of T cells after yellow fever vaccination. Via MiXCR, TCRdb re-called the 5' RACE reads, giving one row per CDR3 protein. This sample has about 330,000 distinct CDR3 sequences, with around 6.8% found just once. This specimen was PBMCs, taken about 41 days after the first yellow fever vaccination. These receptors were collected from a man between 18 and 35 years old who received the YFV17D yellow fever vaccine.

This clonotype was detected only a few times. The chain has TRBV29-1 and TRBJ2-2, with D perhaps matching TRBD1 (6 bases). V dropped 5 bases and J dropped 3 bases, with 7 bases sitting between them. The germline V gene has CDR1 SQVTM and CDR2 ANQGSEA. CDR3 length equals 12 residues. The CDR3 region is CSVTGYTGELFF. CDR3 nucleotides: TGCAGCGTTACAGGGTACACCGGGGAGCTGTTTTTT.

The sample holds many counts of this clonotype. The chain employs TRBV19 and TRBJ2-5, with unresolved D. The CDR3 is made up of 11 amino acids. The V end lost 0 bases, the J end lost 4 bases, and 0 bases lay between the germline ends. Germline loops: CDR1 LNHDA, CDR2 SQIVND (reference sequence). The CDR3 protein is CASSIEETQYF. In DNA form, the CDR3 reads TGTGCCAGTAGTATAGAAGAGACCCAGTACTTC.

This clonotype was seen a few times. This sequence joins TRBV7-3 and TRBJ1-6, with D unclear. The germline gives CDR1 SGHTA, CDR2 FQGTGA. The V end was cut by 5 bases, the J end by 7 bases, with 12 bases between. The CDR3 covers 14 residues. CDR3 residues: CASSIDKGNSPLHF. The CDR3 DNA is TGTGCCAGCAGCATCGACAAGGGCAATTCACCCCTCCACTTT.

The J gene is TRBJ2-3, the V gene TRBV2; D call uncertain. The CDR3 is 14 amino acids. The germline V gene has CDR1 SNHLY and CDR2 FYNNEI. V was pared by 4 bases and J by 6 bases, with 14 bases between. The CDR3 DNA reads TGTGCCAGCAGTGCTTATCTCCTGCGGGATACGCAGTATTTT. As protein: CASSAYLLRDTQYF.

The chain couples TRBV18 to TRBJ2-7, with D possibly being TRBD2 (6 bases). The germline gives CDR1 KGHSH, CDR2 LQKENI. This CDR3 spans 13 amino acids. V lost 1 base to trimming and J lost 5 bases, with 9 bases between them. CDR3 amino acids: CASSPQGGNEQYV. For the CDR3, the DNA is TGTGCCAGCTCACCACAGGGAGGCAACGAGCAGTACGTC.

This clonotype was seen a few times. The chain employs TRBV7-6 and TRBJ2-3, with TRBD1 matching over 7 bases. Germline assignment: CDR1 SGHVS and CDR2 FNYEAQ. This CDR3 spans 16 amino acids. The junction had 9 bases not matched to a gene; V was cut back by 5 bases and J by 1 base. The CDR3 sequence is CASSQLTGVGTDTQYF. CDR3 DNA sequence: TGTGCCAGCAGCCAACTCACAGGGGTCGGCACAGATACGCAGTATTTT.

This clonotype was recorded a few times. One end of the junction does not line up with germline, which may come from a read error. V gene TRBV20-1 combines with J gene TRBJ2-3, with D tentatively TRBD1 (7 bases). This CDR3 is 16 amino acids long. In germline, CDR1 is DFQATT, CDR2 SNEGSKA (reference sequence). CDR3 sequence (DNA): TGCTGTGCTAGAGGCAGGGGGGTCAGACCCCCAGATACGCAGTATTTT. Its translation is CCARGRGVRPPDTQYF.

About this clonotype itself: A much more abundant neighbour one base away suggests this may be a read error. The chain uses TRBV4-1 and TRBJ2-5; 8 positions match TRBD2. CDR3 size: 15 residues. Germline CDR1 is MGHRA and CDR2 is YSYEKL. The CDR3 spells CASSQAAGEAETKYF. The CDR3 bases are TGCGCCAGCAGCCAAGCAGCGGGGGAAGCAGAGACCAAGTACTTC.

There are many counts of this clonotype. The chain combines TRBV7-2 with TRBJ2-2, with no clear D. This CDR3 contains 13 residues. Germline loops: CDR1 SGHTA, CDR2 FQGNSA. V gave up 2 bases and J gave up 3 bases, with 4 bases separating them. CDR3 loop: CASSLRDTGELFF. In DNA form, the CDR3 reads TGTGCCAGCAGCTTACGGGACACCGGGGAGCTGTTTTTT.

This clonotype was observed a handful of times. The chain combines TRBV7-2 with TRBJ2-3, with D possibly being TRBD2 (6 bases). The V and J ends lost 5 bases and 2 bases respectively, with 20 bases between them. This CDR3 has 17 residues. The germline CDR1 and CDR2 sequences are SGHTA and FQGNSA. CDR3 protein: CASSPLTGGAPTDTQYF. The CDR3 DNA reads as TGTGCCAGCAGCCCACTAACGGGCGGGGCTCCCACAGATACGCAGTATTTT. Variable domain in full (rest from reference TRBV7-2 and TRBJ2-3): GAGVSQSPSNKVTEKGKDVELRCDPISGHTALYWYRQSLGQGLEFLIYFQGNSAPDKSGLPSDRFSAERTGGSVSTLTIQRTQQEDSAVYLCASSPLTGGAPTDTQYFGPGTRLTVL.